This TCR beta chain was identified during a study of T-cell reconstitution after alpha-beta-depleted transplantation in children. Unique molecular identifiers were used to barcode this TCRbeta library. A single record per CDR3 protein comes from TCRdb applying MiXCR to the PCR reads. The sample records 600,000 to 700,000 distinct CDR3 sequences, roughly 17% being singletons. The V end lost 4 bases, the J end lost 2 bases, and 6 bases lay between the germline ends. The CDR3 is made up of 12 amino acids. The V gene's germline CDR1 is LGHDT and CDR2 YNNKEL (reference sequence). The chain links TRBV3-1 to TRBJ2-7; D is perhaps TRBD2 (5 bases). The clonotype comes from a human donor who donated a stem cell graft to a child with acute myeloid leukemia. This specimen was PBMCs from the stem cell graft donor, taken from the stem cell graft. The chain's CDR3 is CASSRRTYEQYF. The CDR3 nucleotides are TGTGCCAGCAGCCGGAGGACCTACGAGCAGTACTTC.